The 20 T cell receptor beta chains below were found in one sample sequenced in a study of cytomegalovirus exposure and HLA in healthy donors. The PCR employed 60 Vbeta primers together with 13 Jbeta primers. Assay used: immunoSEQ multiplex PCR; TCRdb lists only in-frame clones, some missing. The repertoire table contains 80,000 to 100,000 clones. The sample was PBMCs. These receptors all come from a man aged 50-59 years in good health and CMV-seronegative.

The chain has TRBV7-2 and TRBJ2-3; 8 bases line up with TRBD2. V dropped 4 bases and J dropped 4; count of bases not matched to a gene: 10. The CDR3 totals 16 residues. CDR1 and CDR2 (germline): SGHTA, FQGNSA. The CDR3 DNA reads as TGTGCCAGCAGCTCCCAAGCGGGGGCCGCCGCAGATACGCAGTATTTT. This sequence encodes CASSSQAGAAADTQYF.

The chain combines TRBV5-8 with TRBJ1-3, with D possibly being TRBD1 (5 bases). This CDR3 spans 14 amino acids. CDR1 SGHTS and CDR2 YDEGEE come from the germline V gene. V gave up 1 base and J gave up 5 bases, with 10 bases separating them. DNA of the CDR3: TGTGCCAGCAGCTTGATCGACAGAAGAAACACCATATATTTT. Encoded protein: CASSLIDRRNTIYF.

V and J are TRBV6-1 and TRBJ2-7; possible D gene TRBD1, 5 bases. The CDR3 runs 15 residues. Per the germline V gene, CDR1 is MNHNS and CDR2 is SASEGT. V was shortened by 2 bases and J by 4 bases, with 15 bases between the two germline ends. This CDR3 reads CASSEIGAEFYEQYF. CDR3 coding DNA: TGTGCCAGCAGTGAAATAGGGGCAGAATTTTACGAGCAGTACTTC.

The genes are TRBV10-3 and TRBJ2-1; 9 bases are a match to TRBD1. Losses at the gene ends were 6 bases for V and 4 bases for J; bases not matched to a gene: 4. The CDR3 runs to 14 residues. Germline-derived CDR1 and CDR2 are ENHRY and SYGVKD. The chain's CDR3 is CAISTGTGYNEQFF. The CDR3 DNA reads as TGTGCCATCAGCACCGGGACAGGGTACAATGAGCAGTTCTTC.

This chain uses TRBV19 with TRBJ1-1; TRBD1 matches 7 bases. CDR1 and CDR2 from the germline V gene are LNHDA and SQIVND (reference sequence). V dropped 4 bases and J dropped 0; count of bases not matched to a gene: 8. This CDR3 is 16 amino acids long. The CDR3 is CASSTIRTGLNTEAFF. The CDR3 DNA reads TGTGCCAGTAGTACCATCCGGACAGGCCTGAACACTGAAGCTTTCTTT.

The chain employs TRBV4-3 and TRBJ2-2; the D gene is possibly TRBD1 (5 bases). The germline CDR1 and CDR2 sequences are LGHNA and YSLEER. The CDR3 spans 16 residues. V dropped 4 bases and J dropped 0 bases, with 12 bases sitting between them. CDR3 region: CASSRIQVANTGELFF. DNA of the CDR3: TGCGCCAGCAGCCGTATACAGGTAGCGAACACCGGGGAGCTGTTTTTT.

The gene calls are TRBV6-1 and TRBJ1-5; 8 nucleotides align to TRBD1. The germline gives CDR1 MNHNS, CDR2 SASEGT. CDR3 size: 15 residues. V lost 5 bases, J lost 4 bases, and 7 bases stayed unmatched. This chain's CDR3 is CASSPRTGTNQPQHF. The CDR3 DNA reads as TGTGCCAGCAGTCCCCGGACAGGGACGAATCAGCCCCAGCATTTT.

V and J are TRBV6-6 and TRBJ2-5, with 9 bases aligning to TRBD1. After removal of 4 bases from V and 5 bases from J, the junction contained 5 bases not matched to a gene. The CDR3 has 14 residues. Per germline, CDR1 MNHNY and CDR2 SVGAGI (reference sequence). This CDR3 is CASSSQGAAETQYF. DNA for the CDR3: TGTGCCAGCAGTTCACAGGGGGCGGCGGAGACCCAGTACTTC.

This chain connects TRBV5-4 to TRBJ1-5; D gene unclear. The CDR3 covers 15 residues. Germline CDR1 reads SGHNT; CDR2 reads YYREEE (reference sequence). The V end lost 0 bases, the J end lost 4 bases, and 11 bases lay between the germline ends. CDR3 sequence reads: CASSLDPGKNQPQHF. CDR3 sequence (DNA): TGTGCCAGCAGCTTGGACCCAGGAAAAAATCAGCCCCAGCATTTT.

This rearrangement joins TRBV10-3 to TRBJ2-6, with 11 bases fitting TRBD1. The CDR3 has 16 amino acids. Germline V gives CDR1 ENHRY, CDR2 SYGVKD. Trimming cost V 11 bases and J 0 bases; bases outside gene matches: 6. The DNA of the CDR3 is TGTGCCGGTAGGACAGGGGGCCCCTCTGGGGCCAACGTCCTGACTTTC. It yields the protein CAGRTGGPSGANVLTF.

V gene TRBV15 combines with J gene TRBJ1-2; no reliable D call. V was shortened by 1 base and J by 3 bases, with 9 bases between the two germline ends. This CDR3 has 14 amino acids. Germline CDR1 LNHNV, CDR2 YYDKDF (reference sequence). The CDR3 nucleotides are TGTGCCACCAGCAGAGGAGGCGATGACTATGGCTACACCTTC. Its protein product is CATSRGGDDYGYTF.

The gene calls are TRBV6-5 and TRBJ2-7, with D possibly being TRBD1 (6 bases). CDR3 length: 14 amino acids. CDR1 is MNHEY and CDR2 is SVGAGI in the germline V gene. Trimming shortened V by 5 bases and J by 1 base, and 12 bases separated the two germline ends. CDR3 protein: CASSKDRQSYEQYF. The DNA for the CDR3 is TGTGCCAGCAGTAAAGACAGGCAGTCCTACGAGCAGTACTTC.

The chain has TRBV7-2 and TRBJ1-1; no firm D call. There are 14 residues in the CDR3. Germline V gene lookup returns CDR1 SGHTA and CDR2 FQGNSA. Trimming stripped 4 bases from V and 7 bases from J, with 16 bases between. This CDR3 is CASSSPVLFGEAFF. The CDR3, as DNA: TGTGCCAGCAGCTCCCCGGTCCTCTTTGGTGAAGCTTTCTTT.

This chain links TRBV28 with TRBJ2-2, with D maybe TRBD2 (6 bases). The V end lost 6 bases, the J end lost 0 bases, and 11 bases lay between the germline ends. CDR3 length equals 15 residues. The V gene's germline CDR1 is MDHEN and CDR2 SYDVKM. The CDR3 DNA reads TGTGCCAGCAGACCCGGGGGAGCGAACACCGGGGAGCTGTTTTTT. It specifies CASRPGGANTGELFF. The variable domain in full, completed from reference TRBV28 and TRBJ2-2, reads DVKVTQSSRYLVKRTGEKVFLECVQDMDHENMFWYRQDPGLGLRLIYFSYDVKMKEKGDIPEGYSVSREKKERFSLILESASTNQTSMYLCASRPGGANTGELFFGEGSRLTVL.

V is TRBV16 and J is TRBJ2-5; TRBD2 aligns across 7 bases. The CDR3 covers 13 residues. The germline V gene has CDR1 KGHSY and CDR2 FQNENV. The ends lost 4 bases at V and 5 bases at J; junction bases unmatched: 4. This CDR3 reads CASSRTSFETQYF. The CDR3 nucleotides read TGTGCCAGCAGCCGGACTAGTTTCGAGACCCAGTACTTC.

This rearrangement joins TRBV6-5 to TRBJ2-7, with D maybe TRBD2 (6 bases). The CDR3 sequence is 15 residues long. Trimming shortened V by 5 bases and J by 1 base, and 15 bases separated the two germline ends. In germline, CDR1 is MNHEY, CDR2 SVGAGI. The CDR3 DNA sequence: TGTGCCAGCAGTGCCCCTGCCGGGGGATCCTACGAGCAGTACTTC. Its translation is CASSAPAGGSYEQYF.

The chain employs TRBV10-3 and TRBJ1-1; D is undetermined. The germline CDR1 and CDR2 sequences are ENHRY and SYGVKD. Trimming stripped 3 bases from V and 1 base from J, with 12 bases between. The CDR3 spans 15 residues. The CDR3: CAISDSGRSNTEAFF. The CDR3 DNA is TGTGCCATCAGTGATTCAGGCAGGTCGAACACTGAAGCTTTCTTT.

The rearrangement uses TRBV6-1 and TRBJ2-1; D not certain. V was shortened by 6 bases and J by 0 bases, with 6 bases between the two germline ends. The CDR3 has 13 residues. Germline V CDR1 and CDR2: MNHNS, SASEGT. The CDR3 protein is CASRAVSYNEQFF. CDR3 in DNA: TGTGCCAGCAGGGCGGTCTCCTACAATGAGCAGTTCTTC.

The V gene is TRBV10-2, the J gene TRBJ1-5; 7 bases line up with TRBD1. Trimming cost V 6 bases and J 4 bases; bases outside gene matches: 6. CDR1 and CDR2 from the germline V gene are WSHSY and SAAADI. The CDR3 contains 14 residues. CDR3 sequence (DNA): TGCGCCAGCAGAGTGGCAGGGGGGAATCAGCCCCAGCATTTT. It codes for CASRVAGGNQPQHF.

This chain's CDR3 is CASSPSTDTQYF. The CDR3 nucleotides read TGTGCCAGCAGCCCTAGCACAGATACGCAGTATTTT. This chain joins TRBV9 and TRBJ2-3; D unclear. This CDR3 spans 12 amino acids. Trimming cost V 4 bases and J 0 bases, with 3 bases left between them. Germline CDR1 reads SGDLS; CDR2 reads YYNGEE. The full variable domain, completed using reference TRBV9 and TRBJ2-3, is DSGVTQTPKHLITATGQRVTLRCSPRSGDLSVYWYQQSLDQGLQFLIQYYNGEERAKGNILERFSAQQFPDLHSELNLSSLELGDSALYFCASSPSTDTQYFGPGTRLTVL.